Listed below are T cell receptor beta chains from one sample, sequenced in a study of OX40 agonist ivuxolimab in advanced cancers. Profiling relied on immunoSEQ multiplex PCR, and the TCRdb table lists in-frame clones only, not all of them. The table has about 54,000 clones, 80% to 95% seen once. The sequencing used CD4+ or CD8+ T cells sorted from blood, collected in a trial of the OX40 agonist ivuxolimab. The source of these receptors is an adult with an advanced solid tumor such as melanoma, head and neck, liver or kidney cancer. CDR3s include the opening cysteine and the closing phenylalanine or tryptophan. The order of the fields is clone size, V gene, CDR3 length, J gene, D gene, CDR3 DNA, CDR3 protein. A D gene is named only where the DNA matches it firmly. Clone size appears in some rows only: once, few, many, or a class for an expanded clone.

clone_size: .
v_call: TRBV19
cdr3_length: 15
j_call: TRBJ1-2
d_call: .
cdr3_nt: TGTGCCAGTAGTAGAGGGGGTAATCTTTGGTATGGCTACACCTTC
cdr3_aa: CASSRGGNLWYGYTF

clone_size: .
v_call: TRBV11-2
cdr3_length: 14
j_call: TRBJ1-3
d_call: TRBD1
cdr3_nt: TGTGCCAGCAGCCGGACAGGGTCTGGAAACACCATATATTTT
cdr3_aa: CASSRTGSGNTIYF

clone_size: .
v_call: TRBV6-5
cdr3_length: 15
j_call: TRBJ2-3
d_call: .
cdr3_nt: TGTGCCAGCAGTTACCGGGGCCCTACCACAGATACGCAGTATTTT
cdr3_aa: CASSYRGPTTDTQYF

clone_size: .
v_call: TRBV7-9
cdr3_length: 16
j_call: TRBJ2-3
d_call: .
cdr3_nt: TGTGCCAGCAGCTTTCCGGACGGTCTCACCACAGATACGCAGTATTTT
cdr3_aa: CASSFPDGLTTDTQYF

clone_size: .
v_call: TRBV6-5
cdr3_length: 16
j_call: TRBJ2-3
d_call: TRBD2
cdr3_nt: TGTGCCAGCAGTTACCTAGCGGGTCCTAGCACAGATACGCAGTATTTT
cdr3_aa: CASSYLAGPSTDTQYF

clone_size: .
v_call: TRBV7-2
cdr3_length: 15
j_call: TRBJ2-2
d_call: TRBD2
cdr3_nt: TGTGCCAGCAGCTGGACTAGCACGAACACCGGGGAGCTGTTTTTT
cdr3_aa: CASSWTSTNTGELFF

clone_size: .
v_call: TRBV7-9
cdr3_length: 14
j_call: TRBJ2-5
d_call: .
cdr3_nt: TGTGCCAGCAGCTTAAGGCCCCGAGGAGAGACCCAGTACTTC
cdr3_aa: CASSLRPRGETQYF

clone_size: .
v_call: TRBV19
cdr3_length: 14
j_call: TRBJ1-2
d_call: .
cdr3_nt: TGTGCCAGTAGTGTATCAGGGGTTTACGACGGCTACACCTTC
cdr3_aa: CASSVSGVYDGYTF

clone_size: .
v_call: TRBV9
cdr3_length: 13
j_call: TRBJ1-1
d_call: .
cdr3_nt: TGTGCCAGCAGCTCAGGGAGGTGGACTGAAGCTTTCTTT
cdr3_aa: CASSSGRWTEAFF

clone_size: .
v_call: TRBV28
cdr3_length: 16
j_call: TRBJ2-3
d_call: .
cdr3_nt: TGTGCCAGCAGTTTATATGAGTCAGAATACACAGATACGCAGTATTTT
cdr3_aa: CASSLYESEYTDTQYF

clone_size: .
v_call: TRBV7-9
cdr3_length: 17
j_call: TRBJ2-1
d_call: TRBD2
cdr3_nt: TGTGCCAGCAGCCCAGACACTAGCGGGGCCATAAACAATGAGCAGTTCTTC
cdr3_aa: CASSPDTSGAINNEQFF

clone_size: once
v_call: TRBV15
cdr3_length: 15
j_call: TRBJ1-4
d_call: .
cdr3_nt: TGTGCCACCAGCCCCACGGACGATAGGAGTGAAAAACTGTTTTTT
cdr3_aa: CATSPTDDRSEKLFF

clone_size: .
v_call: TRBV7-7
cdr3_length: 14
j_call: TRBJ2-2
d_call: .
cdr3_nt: TGTGCTAGCAGCTTAAGGGGATCCACCGGGGAGCTGTTTTTT
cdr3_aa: CASSLRGSTGELFF

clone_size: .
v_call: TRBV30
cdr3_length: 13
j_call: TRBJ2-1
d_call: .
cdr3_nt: TGTGCCTGGAGTGAGTTCCTGAACAATGAGCAGTTCTTC
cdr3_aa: CAWSEFLNNEQFF

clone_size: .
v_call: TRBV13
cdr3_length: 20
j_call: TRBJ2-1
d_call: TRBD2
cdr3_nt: TGTGCCAGCAGCCCGGGTACGGGACTAGCGGGGGTAAGCTCCTACAATGAGCAGTTCTTC
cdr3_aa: CASSPGTGLAGVSSYNEQFF

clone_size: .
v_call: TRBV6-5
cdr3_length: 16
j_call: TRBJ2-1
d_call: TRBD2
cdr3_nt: TGTGCCAGCAGTTACTCGGCAGGGAGGGTTAGCAATGAGCAGTTCTTC
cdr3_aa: CASSYSAGRVSNEQFF

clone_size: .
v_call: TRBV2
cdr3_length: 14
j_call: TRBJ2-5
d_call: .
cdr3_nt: TGTGCCAGCAGTGAAACCACGGCTCTAGAGACCCAGTACTTC
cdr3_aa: CASSETTALETQYF

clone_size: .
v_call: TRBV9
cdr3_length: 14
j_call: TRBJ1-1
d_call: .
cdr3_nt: TGTGCCAGCAGCGAGGCTGGGGCTAACACTGAAGCTTTCTTT
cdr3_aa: CASSEAGANTEAFF

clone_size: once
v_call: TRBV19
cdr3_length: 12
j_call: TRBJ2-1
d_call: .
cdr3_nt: TGTGCCAGTAGTAGGAGAGACAATGAGCAGTTCTTC
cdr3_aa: CASSRRDNEQFF

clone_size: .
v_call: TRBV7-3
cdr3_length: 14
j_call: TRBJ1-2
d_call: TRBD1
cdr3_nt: TGTGCCACCGCCGGGACAGGGAGTTCCTATGGCTACACCTTC
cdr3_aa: CATAGTGSSYGYTF

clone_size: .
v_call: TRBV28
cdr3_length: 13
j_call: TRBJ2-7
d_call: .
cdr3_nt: TGTGCCAGCAGTTTTAGGCTGAGCGGCGAGCAGTACTTC
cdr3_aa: CASSFRLSGEQYF

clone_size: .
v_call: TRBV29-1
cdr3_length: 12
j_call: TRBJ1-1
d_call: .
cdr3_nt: TGCAGCGTCGAAACAGGGATGGCTGAAGCTTTCTTT
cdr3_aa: CSVETGMAEAFF